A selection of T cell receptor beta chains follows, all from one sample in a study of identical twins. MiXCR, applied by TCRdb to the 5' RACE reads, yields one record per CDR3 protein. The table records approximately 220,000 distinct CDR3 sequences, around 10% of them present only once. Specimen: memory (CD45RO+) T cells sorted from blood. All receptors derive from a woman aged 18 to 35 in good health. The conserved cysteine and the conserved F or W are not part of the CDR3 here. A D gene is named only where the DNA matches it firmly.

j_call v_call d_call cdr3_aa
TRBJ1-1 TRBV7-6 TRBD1 ASSLDGGGVTEAF
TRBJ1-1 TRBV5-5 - ASRRDTEAF
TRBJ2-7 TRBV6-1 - ASREGGRGYEQY
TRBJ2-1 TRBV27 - ASSFIGTKGPGEQF
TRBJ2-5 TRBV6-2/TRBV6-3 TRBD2 ASSSGVAGSETQY
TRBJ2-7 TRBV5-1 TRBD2 ASQRATGPTGLAGEQY
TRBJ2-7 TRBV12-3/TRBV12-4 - ASSRSGRNYEQY
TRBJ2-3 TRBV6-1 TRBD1 ASSDDRGRDTQY
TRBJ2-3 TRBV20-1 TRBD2 SAILAGGTDTQY
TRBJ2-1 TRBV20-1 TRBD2 SARGAGTSRDNEQF
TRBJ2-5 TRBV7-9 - ASKEWGAALRETQY
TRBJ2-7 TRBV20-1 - SARGTYRGEQY
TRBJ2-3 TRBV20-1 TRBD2 SARGLTSASTDTQY
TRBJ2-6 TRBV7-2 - ASSLMGAGANVLT
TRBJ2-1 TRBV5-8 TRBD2 ASSLWRGGFNEQF
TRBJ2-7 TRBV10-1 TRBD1 ASSEPDRGEQY
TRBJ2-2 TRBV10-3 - AISEFSGTHIANTGELF
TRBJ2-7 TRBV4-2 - ASSQDLSWSYEQY
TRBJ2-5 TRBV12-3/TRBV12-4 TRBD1 ASSFGTGWETQY
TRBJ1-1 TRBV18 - ASAGGGTEAF
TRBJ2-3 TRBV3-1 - ASSQQGLQTDTQY
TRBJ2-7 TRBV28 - ASTLSGTNSYEQY
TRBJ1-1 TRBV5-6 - ASSADPMVILAEAF